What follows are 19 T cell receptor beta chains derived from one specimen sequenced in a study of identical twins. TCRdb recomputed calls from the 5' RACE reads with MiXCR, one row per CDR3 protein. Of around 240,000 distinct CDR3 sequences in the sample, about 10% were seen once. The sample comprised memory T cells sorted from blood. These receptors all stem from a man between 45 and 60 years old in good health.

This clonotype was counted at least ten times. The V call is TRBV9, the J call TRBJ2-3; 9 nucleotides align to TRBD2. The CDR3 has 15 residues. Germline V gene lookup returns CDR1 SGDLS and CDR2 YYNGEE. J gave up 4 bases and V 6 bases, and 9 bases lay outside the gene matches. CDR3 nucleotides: TGTGCCAGCACGTCCGGAGCGGGAGGCCCAGATACGCAGTATTTT. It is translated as CASTSGAGGPDTQYF.

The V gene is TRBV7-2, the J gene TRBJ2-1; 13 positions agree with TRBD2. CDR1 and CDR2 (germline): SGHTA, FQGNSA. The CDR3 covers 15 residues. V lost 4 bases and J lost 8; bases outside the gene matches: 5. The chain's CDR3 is CASSSGLAGYYEQFF. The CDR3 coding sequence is TGTGCCAGCAGCTCGGGACTAGCGGGATACTATGAGCAGTTCTTC. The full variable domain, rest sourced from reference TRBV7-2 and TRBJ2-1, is GAGVSQSPSNKVTEKGKDVELRCDPISGHTALYWYRQSLGQGLEFLIYFQGNSAPDKSGLPSDRFSAERTGGSVSTLTIQRTQQEDSAVYLCASSSGLAGYYEQFFGPGTRLTVL.

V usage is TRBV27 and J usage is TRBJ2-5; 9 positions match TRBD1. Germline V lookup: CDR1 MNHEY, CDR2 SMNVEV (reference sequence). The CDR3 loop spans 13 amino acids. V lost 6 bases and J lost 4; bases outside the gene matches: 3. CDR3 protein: CASRGTGRETQYF. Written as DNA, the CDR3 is TGTGCCAGCAGGGGGACAGGGCGAGAGACCCAGTACTTC.

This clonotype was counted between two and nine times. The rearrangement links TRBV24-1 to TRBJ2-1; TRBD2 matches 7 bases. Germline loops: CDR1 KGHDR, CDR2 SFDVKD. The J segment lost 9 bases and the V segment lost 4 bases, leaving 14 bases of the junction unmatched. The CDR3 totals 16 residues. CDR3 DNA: TGTGCCACCAGTGACCCATCGGCGGGAGTCGTAGGTGAGCAGTTCTTC. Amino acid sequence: CATSDPSAGVVGEQFF.

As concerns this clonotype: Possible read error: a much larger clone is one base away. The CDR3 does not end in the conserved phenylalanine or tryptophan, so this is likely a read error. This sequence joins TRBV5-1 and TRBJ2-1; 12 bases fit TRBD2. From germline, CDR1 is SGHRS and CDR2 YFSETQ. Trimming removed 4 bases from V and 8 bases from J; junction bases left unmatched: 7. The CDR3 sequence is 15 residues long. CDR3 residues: CASSGTSGRSDEQFY. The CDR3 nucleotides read TGCGCCAGCAGCGGAACTAGCGGGAGGTCGGATGAGCAGTTCTAC.

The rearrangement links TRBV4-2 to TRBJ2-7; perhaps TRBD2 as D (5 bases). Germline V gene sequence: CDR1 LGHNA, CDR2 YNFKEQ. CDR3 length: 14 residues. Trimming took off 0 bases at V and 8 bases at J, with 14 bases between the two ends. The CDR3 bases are TGTGCCAGCAGCCAAGATGAACGTGGGAGAAAGCAGTACTTC. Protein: CASSQDERGRKQYF.

CDR3 DNA: TGCAGCGTTAGCGACAGGGGAGGGAATCAGCCCCAGCATTTT. Residues: CSVSDRGGNQPQHF. The chain is built from TRBV29-1 and TRBJ1-5, with 8 bases identical to TRBD1. J was trimmed by 4 bases and V by 5 bases; bases with no gene match: 7. Germline V gene sequence: CDR1 SQVTM, CDR2 ANQGSEA. The length of the CDR3 is 14 residues.

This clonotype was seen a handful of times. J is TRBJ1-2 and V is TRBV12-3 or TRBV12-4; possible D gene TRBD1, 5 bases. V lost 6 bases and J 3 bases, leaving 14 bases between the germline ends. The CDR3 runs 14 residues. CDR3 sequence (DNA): TGTGCCAGCAGCAGTTCAGGGTTCGACTATGGCTACACCTTC. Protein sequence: CASSSSGFDYGYTF.

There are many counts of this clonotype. CDR3 nucleotides: TGCAGTGCTAGAGATCTTGACAGAGACGGTGGTAGGGAGCAGTACTTC. Protein product: CSARDLDRDGGREQYF. This chain uses TRBV20-1 with TRBJ2-7; D is perhaps TRBD1 (5 bases). Germline V CDR1 and CDR2: DFQATT, SNEGSKA (reference sequence). Trimming left V 0 bases short and J 7 bases short, with 22 bases between. The CDR3 spans 16 residues.

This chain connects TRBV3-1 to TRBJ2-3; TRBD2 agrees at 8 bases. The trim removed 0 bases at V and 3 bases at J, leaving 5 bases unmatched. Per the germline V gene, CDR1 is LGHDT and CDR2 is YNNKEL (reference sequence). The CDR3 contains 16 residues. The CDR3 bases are TGTGCCAGCAGCCAAGATCGATTAGCGGGAACAGATACGCAGTATTTT. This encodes CASSQDRLAGTDTQYF.

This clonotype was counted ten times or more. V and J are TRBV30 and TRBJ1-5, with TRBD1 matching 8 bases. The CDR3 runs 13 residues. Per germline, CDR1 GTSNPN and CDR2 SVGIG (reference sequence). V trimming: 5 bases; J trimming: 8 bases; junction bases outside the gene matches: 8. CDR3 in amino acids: CAWGRQGLEPQHF. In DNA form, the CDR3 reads TGTGCCTGGGGCAGACAGGGGCTCGAGCCCCAGCATTTT.

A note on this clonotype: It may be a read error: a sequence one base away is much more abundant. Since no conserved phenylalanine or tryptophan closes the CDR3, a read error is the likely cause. Written as DNA, the CDR3 is TGTGCCAGCAGCTTAGAGGCAGGGGGGGGGATCTACGAGCAGTACTAC. This gives the protein CASSLEAGGGIYEQYY. The chain links TRBV7-6 to TRBJ2-7; the D gene could be TRBD1 or TRBD2 (7 bases each). The germline V gene encodes CDR1 SGHVS and CDR2 FNYEAQ. The CDR3 has 16 amino acids. The V and J ends lost 1 base and 3 bases respectively, with 16 bases between them.

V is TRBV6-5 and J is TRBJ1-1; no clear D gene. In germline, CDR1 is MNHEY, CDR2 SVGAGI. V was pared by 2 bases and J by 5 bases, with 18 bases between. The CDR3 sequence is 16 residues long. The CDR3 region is CASSYRLTALSTEAFF. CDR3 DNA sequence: TGTGCCAGCAGTTACCGTCTCACGGCCTTATCGACTGAAGCTTTCTTT.

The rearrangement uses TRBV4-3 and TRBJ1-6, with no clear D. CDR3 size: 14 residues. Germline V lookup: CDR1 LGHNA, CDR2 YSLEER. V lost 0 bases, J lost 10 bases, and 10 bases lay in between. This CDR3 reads CASSQDGSRSPLHF. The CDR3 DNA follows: TGCGCCAGCAGCCAAGACGGGTCTAGGTCACCCCTCCACTTT.

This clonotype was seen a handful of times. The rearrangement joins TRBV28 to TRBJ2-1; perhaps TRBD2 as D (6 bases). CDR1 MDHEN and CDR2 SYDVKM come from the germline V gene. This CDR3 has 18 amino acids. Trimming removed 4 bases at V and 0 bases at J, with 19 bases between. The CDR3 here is CASSSLYGSGSSYNEQFF. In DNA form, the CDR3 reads TGTGCCAGCAGTTCCCTTTACGGGAGCGGCAGCTCCTACAATGAGCAGTTCTTC.

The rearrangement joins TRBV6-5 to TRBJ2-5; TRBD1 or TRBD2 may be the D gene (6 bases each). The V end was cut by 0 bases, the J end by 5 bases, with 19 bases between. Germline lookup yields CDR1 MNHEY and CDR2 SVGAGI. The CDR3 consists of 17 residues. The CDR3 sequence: CASSYSIWSGARETQYF. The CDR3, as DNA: TGTGCCAGCAGTTACTCGATATGGTCGGGGGCTCGGGAGACCCAGTACTTC.

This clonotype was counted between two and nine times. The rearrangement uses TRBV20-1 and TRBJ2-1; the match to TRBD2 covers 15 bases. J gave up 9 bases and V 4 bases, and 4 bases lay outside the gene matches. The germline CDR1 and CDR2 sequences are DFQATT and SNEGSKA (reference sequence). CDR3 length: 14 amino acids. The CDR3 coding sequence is TGCAGTGCTAAGGGACTAGCGGGAGGAATTGAGCAGTTCTTC. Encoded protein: CSAKGLAGGIEQFF.

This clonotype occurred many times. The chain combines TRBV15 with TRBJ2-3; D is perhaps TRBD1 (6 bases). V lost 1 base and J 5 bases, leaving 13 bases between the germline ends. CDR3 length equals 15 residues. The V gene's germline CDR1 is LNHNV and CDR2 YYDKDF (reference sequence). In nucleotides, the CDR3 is TGTGCCACCAGCAGAGCCCTACAGGGCAGAGATACGCAGTATTTT. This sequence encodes CATSRALQGRDTQYF.

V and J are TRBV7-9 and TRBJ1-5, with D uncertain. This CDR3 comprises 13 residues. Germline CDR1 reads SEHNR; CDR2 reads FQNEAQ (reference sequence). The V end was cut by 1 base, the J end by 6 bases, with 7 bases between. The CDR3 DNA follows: TGTGCCAGCAGCTTAGGTACCGCTCAGCCCCAGCATTTT. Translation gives CASSLGTAQPQHF.